Presented here are 6 T cell receptor beta chains from one specimen sequenced in a study of shared clonotypes between healthy human individuals. Using immunoSEQ multiplex PCR, the repertoire was profiled, and TCRdb retains in-frame clones only, with some absent. In the table there are about 600,000 clones, around 76% of which are singletons. The specimen sequenced was PBMCs. These receptors were taken from a woman aged 40 to 50 in good health. Some clones in this sample may be carry-over from other donors' samples.

With regard to this clone: The CDR3 carries no conserved terminal phenylalanine or tryptophan, so it likely arises from a read error. The DNA is left out, because the CDR3 cannot be placed on it with certainty; the CDR3 is given as TCRdb lists it. This chain connects TRBV18 to TRBJ2-7; TRBD1, the table's D call, lacks a check against the DNA. The CDR3 comprises 10 residues, both ends counted. Germline CDR1 and CDR2: KGHSH and LQKENI. This CDR3 is CASSPGQVKL.

The rearrangement joins TRBV10-2 to TRBJ2-6; D possibly matches TRBD1 or TRBD2 (5 bases each). Trimming removed 2 bases at V and 1 base at J, with 6 bases between. The germline CDR1 and CDR2 sequences are WSHSY and SAAADI. The CDR3 covers 15 residues. The CDR3: CASSEGTSGANVLTF. The DNA for the CDR3 is TGCGCCAGCAGTGAGGGGACGTCTGGGGCCAACGTCCTGACTTTC.

Turning to this clone: The sample contains more than one DNA sequence encoding this CDR3. The chain carries TRBV19 and TRBJ2-5; D is uncertain. Trimming left V 0 bases short and J 4 bases short, with 3 bases between. Germline loops: CDR1 LNHDA, CDR2 SQIVND (reference sequence). CDR3 length equals 12 residues. DNA of the CDR3: TGTGCCAGTAGTATAGATCGAGAGACCCAGTACTTC. It translates to CASSIDRETQYF.

The chain carries TRBV6-4 and TRBJ2-1; maybe TRBD2 (5 bases). Looked up from germline, CDR1 is MRHNA and CDR2 is SNTAGT. The length of the CDR3 is 14 residues. With 4 bases removed from V and 10 bases from J, the gap between germline ends came to 17 bases. Here the CDR3 DNA reads TGTGCCAGCAGTGCCGACTATTCGGGTGGGGAGCAGTTCTTC. It encodes CASSADYSGGEQFF.

The CDR3 DNA reads TGTGCCAGTCAATCGAGAAGGGCAGATACGCAGTATTTT. Protein sequence: CASQSRRADTQYF. The chain is built from TRBV19 and TRBJ2-3; no definite D call. The V gene lost 8 bases and the J gene lost 4 bases, with 13 bases spanning the gap. The germline V gene encodes CDR1 LNHDA and CDR2 SQIVND (reference sequence). The CDR3 covers 13 residues.

V gene TRBV6-1 combines with J gene TRBJ2-5; D gene unclear. Trimming left V 2 bases short and J 3 bases short, with 7 bases between. The germline gives CDR1 MNHNS, CDR2 SASEGT. CDR3 length: 13 residues. Here the CDR3 DNA reads TGTGCCAGCAGTGAAACGCTCGAAGAGACCCAGTACTTC. This translates into CASSETLEETQYF.